This TCR beta chain was sequenced in a study of PD-1 blockade in classical Hodgkin lymphoma. This sample's time point: cycle 4 day 1 (C4D1), after less than 7 weeks of nivolumab. In every patient, relapse followed autologous stem cell transplantation, while exposure to brentuximab vedotin differed. Only in-frame clones appear in the TCRdb table, and some are missing; sequencing was by immunoSEQ multiplex PCR. The top ten clones hold about 6.7% of a sample with about 52,000 clones, approximately 89% of them seen once. Study conclusions and caveats: Repertoire differences have undefined causes, possibly disease activity or prior therapy. Complete responders had baseline diversity similar to newly diagnosed patients. Reported baseline diversity: healthy donors highest, relapsed/refractory patients lowest.

Points on this clone: The antigen remains unidentified.

The clonotype was recovered from a human donor with classical Hodgkin lymphoma. The sample was peripheral blood mononuclear cells (PBMCs), taken before the fourth cycle of nivolumab.

CDR3 DNA: TGTGCCAGCAGTTTACTGGGCAGACAGGGGTTCCCAGATACGCAGTATTTT. It codes for CASSLLGRQGFPDTQYF. V gene TRBV28 combines with J gene TRBJ2-3, with TRBD1 matching 8 bases. The CDR3 contains 17 residues. Germline lookup yields CDR1 MDHEN and CDR2 SYDVKM. The V segment lost 2 bases and the J segment 4 bases; nucleotides outside the gene matches: 11. The entire variable domain, with the rest obtained from reference TRBV28 and TRBJ2-3, is as follows: DVKVTQSSRYLVKRTGEKVFLECVQDMDHENMFWYRQDPGLGLRLIYFSYDVKMKEKGDIPEGYSVSREKKERFSLILESASTNQTSMYLCASSLLGRQGFPDTQYFGPGTRLTVL.